Reported below is one T cell receptor (beta chain). Its antigen has not been determined. Nothing much larger sits one base from this clone, and base qualities are not available. The CDR3, from cysteine to phenylalanine, totals 15 residues. CDR3 DNA only is kept here, 45 bases in frame from base 1. V is clipped by 4 bases and J by 0 bases, and the sequence between their germline boundaries is 13 bases long. CDR1 and CDR2 were assigned from the germline V gene (reference sequence) as LGHDT and YNNKEL. This specimen comes from a study of T-cell memory formation after mild COVID-19 (dated by TCRdb to the early 2020s). General notes on the study: TCR sequence clusters from the two donors were largely donor specific. In two donors, T-cell clones that expanded and contracted after mild COVID-19 were followed by sequencing TCRalpha and TCRbeta repertoires longitudinally. Two young, previously healthy adult volunteers made up the cohort, one male and one female.

Ficoll-Paque density gradient centrifugation was the method used to isolate PBMCs. What the authors observed across the whole study: The study covered only a couple of mild cases, and larger cohorts including severe cases with pre-infection samples were considered necessary. Balanced CD4/CD8 phenotypes were observed for clones contracting from day 15 to 85, whereas a bias towards CD4+ was observed for a second wave of clones expanding from day 15 to 37. Some responding clones were detected in pre-infection memory, suggesting pre-existing cross-reactive memory T cells joined the SARS-CoV-2 response. Contracting CD4+ clones appeared mostly in the CM and EM memory subsets, whereas CD8+ clones were enriched in EMRA. Whether the second-wave clones peaking on day 37 were SARS-CoV-2 specific was not confirmed.

Sequencing instrument: Illumina NovaSeq 6000. TCRalpha and TCRbeta cDNA libraries were constructed by 5'RACE with constant-segment primers, with sample barcodes and unique molecular identifiers being introduced. RNA was extracted from every sample with Trizol reagent. Libraries were amplified in two PCR steps, with a second sample barcode and Illumina TruSeq adapters added in the second step. Libraries were sequenced on an Illumina NovaSeq with 2 x 150 bp paired-end reads. The published analysis was carried out like this. With migec v1.2.7, reads were demultiplexed and then collapsed into UMI-guided consensus sequences. With mixcr v2.1.11, UMI consensuses were aligned to TRA and TRB V and J templates and assembled into clonotypes. A clonotype was counted as expanded or contracted only if both edgeR and NoisET called the change significant, with noise models trained on biological replicates. For edgeR calls, the cutoffs were a false discovery rate-adjusted p below 0.01 and a log2 fold-change threshold of 1. As an exploratory analysis of dynamics, PCA with hierarchical clustering was applied to max-normalized trajectories of the 1000 most abundant clonotypes. Each responding clone was given a CD4 or CD8 phenotype based on the CD4+ and CD8+ repertoires, which had been sequenced separately. TCRdb trimmed the raw reads at Q25, called clones with MiXCR and kept productive beta chains. Every entry covers one CDR3 protein and lists the most common genes and DNA from its rows. What appears here as the V and J calls and clone size reflects TCRdb's work, not the paper's. The sample table contains tens of thousands of distinct CDR3 sequences; only one count was recorded for roughly 13% of them. 40% to 45% of the sample belongs to the ten largest clones.

The source is a man between 18 and 35 years old who had mild COVID-19 (a few samples of this study predate the infection). The sample titles of this study are shuffled in the database, so cell type and time point are left out; the donor was told from shared clones. The receptor chain draws on TRBV3-1 and TRBJ2-7; a weak D assignment points to TRBD2 (6 bases agree). Sequences were obtained from PBMCs or a T cell subset sorted from them (not recorded which). The bases read TGTGCCAGCAGCCCTACAAGGACTATCTCCTACGAGCAGTACTTC. Its amino acids are CASSPTRTISYEQYF.